A single sample is the source of the 25 T cell receptor beta chains below, sequenced in a study of CD8 T cells in ankylosing spondylitis. TCRdb re-derived calls from the 5' RACE reads in MiXCR, one entry per CDR3 protein. The sample has some 200,000 distinct CDR3 sequences; around 13% are singletons. The specimen sequenced was blood, either unsorted or a sorted T cell fraction (not recorded which). These receptors came from a male donor with ankylosing spondylitis or in good health (not recorded which).

The chain has TRBV3-1 and TRBJ2-7, with D possibly being TRBD1 or TRBD2 (5 bases each). There are 14 residues in the CDR3. V was cut by 1 base and J by 3 bases, with 10 bases left in between. Germline lookup yields CDR1 LGHDT and CDR2 YNNKEL (reference sequence). This CDR3 reads CASSQGDRRYEQYF. CDR3 nucleotide sequence: TGTGCCAGCAGCCAAGGGGACCGCCGCTACGAGCAGTACTTC.

This clonotype has more than one count but fewer than ten. This sequence joins TRBV4-1 and TRBJ2-5; weak D call: TRBD2 (6 bases). The CDR3 extends over 16 amino acids. The germline V gene has CDR1 MGHRA and CDR2 YSYEKL. The V end lost 3 bases, the J end lost 0 bases, and 14 bases lay between the germline ends. The CDR3 sequence is CASSQGQLADQETQYF. The CDR3 DNA reads TGCGCCAGCAGCCAGGGTCAACTAGCAGACCAAGAGACCCAGTACTTC.

In its sample, this clonotype was seen a few times. The chain couples TRBV2 to TRBJ2-7; D gene unclear. CDR1 and CDR2 (germline): SNHLY, FYNNEI. Trimming stripped 8 bases from V and 0 bases from J, with 11 bases between. The CDR3 runs to 13 residues. The CDR3 reads CASEGGPSYEQYF. The CDR3, as DNA: TGTGCCAGCGAAGGCGGACCCTCCTACGAGCAGTACTTC.

This clonotype was found a few times. V is TRBV5-6 and J is TRBJ1-1; a weak D match, TRBD1 (5 bases). This CDR3 contains 13 residues. The ends were cut back, 4 bases at V and 4 bases at J, with 11 bases in the middle. The germline gives CDR1 SGHDT, CDR2 YYEEEE. As DNA, the CDR3 is TGTGCCAGCAGCATTACAGGTCTCACTGAAGCTTTCTTT. It encodes CASSITGLTEAFF.

V and J are TRBV25-1 and TRBJ2-5, with D perhaps matching TRBD1 or TRBD2 (5 bases each). The germline V gene has CDR1 MGHDK and CDR2 SYGVNS. Trimming removed 7 bases at V and 1 base at J, with 10 bases between. The CDR3 sequence is 13 residues long. For the CDR3, the DNA is TGTGCCAGCATCCGGGGCCCCCAAGAGACCCAGTACTTC. Protein sequence: CASIRGPQETQYF.

V is TRBV5-1 and J is TRBJ2-7; D is undetermined. The CDR3 runs to 12 residues. CDR1 and CDR2 (germline): SGHRS, YFSETQ. V dropped 0 bases and J dropped 6 bases, with 7 bases sitting between them. CDR3 protein: CASSLEASEQYF. As DNA, the CDR3 is TGCGCCAGCAGCTTGGAGGCTTCCGAGCAGTACTTC.

CDR3 in amino acids: CASSHLVKSCEQYF. The CDR3 DNA reads TGTGCCAGCAGCCACCTCGTCAAGAGTTGCGAGCAGTACTTC. V gene TRBV7-2 combines with J gene TRBJ2-7; no reliable D call. This CDR3 is 14 amino acids long. V shed 5 bases and J shed 6 bases, with 17 bases lying between them. The V gene's germline CDR1 is SGHTA and CDR2 FQGNSA.

The table lists this clonotype with a few counts. The J gene is TRBJ1-1, the V gene TRBV4-1; 7 positions match TRBD1. The CDR3 extends over 13 amino acids. Unmatched junction bases numbered 8, after V lost 8 bases and J lost 5 bases. Germline values: CDR1 MGHRA, CDR2 YSYEKL. The CDR3 is CASEGVRGTEAFF. DNA for the CDR3: TGCGCCAGCGAGGGCGTCAGGGGGACTGAAGCTTTCTTT.

This clonotype was seen repeatedly, ten times or more. The genes are TRBV7-8 and TRBJ2-3, with TRBD1 matching over 9 bases. V dropped 4 bases and J dropped 6; count of bases not matched to a gene: 11. There are 16 residues in the CDR3. Germline V gives CDR1 SGHVS, CDR2 FQNEAQ. CDR3 protein: CASSWPPEGTGDTQYF. The CDR3 coding sequence is TGTGCCAGCAGCTGGCCCCCTGAAGGGACAGGGGATACGCAGTATTTT.

This clonotype was observed a handful of times. This sequence joins TRBV29-1 and TRBJ1-2; 9 positions match TRBD1. Germline CDR1 SQVTM, CDR2 ANQGSEA. J was trimmed by 8 bases and V by 1 base; bases with no gene match: 14. The length of the CDR3 is 16 residues. The DNA of the CDR3 is TGCAGCGTTGAAGGGGGGCCCGGGACAGGGTCCCTCGGCTACACCTTC. Encoded protein: CSVEGGPGTGSLGYTF. The variable domain in full, with the rest retrieved from reference TRBV29-1 and TRBJ1-2, is SAVISQKPSRDICQRGTSLTIQCQVDSQVTMMFWYRQQPGQSLTLIATANQGSEATYESGFVIDKFPISRPNLTFSTLTVSNMSPEDSSIYLCSVEGGPGTGSLGYTFGSGTRLTVV.

This sequence joins TRBV5-1 and TRBJ2-1; 9 bases fit TRBD1. The V segment lost 6 bases and the J segment 8 bases; nucleotides outside the gene matches: 9. The CDR3 extends over 14 amino acids. The V gene's germline CDR1 is SGHRS and CDR2 YFSETQ. CDR3: CASNMGQGGDEQFF. CDR3 nucleotides: TGCGCCAGCAATATGGGACAGGGTGGCGATGAGCAGTTCTTC.

This clonotype was observed a handful of times. The chain joins TRBV29-1 to TRBJ2-7; D might be TRBD1 or TRBD2, each matching 6 bases. CDR1 is SQVTM and CDR2 is ANQGSEA in the germline V gene. This CDR3 is built from 15 residues. Between the trimmed V and J ends, which lost 1 base and 4 bases, there was a span of 17 bases. The CDR3, as DNA: TGCAGCGTTGAAGTGGGGGGCACGGGGAAGTACGAGCAGTACTTC. Protein product: CSVEVGGTGKYEQYF.

This clonotype was counted a few times. V and J are TRBV9 and TRBJ1-1; TRBD1 aligns across 7 bases. CDR3 length: 13 residues. Per germline, CDR1 SGDLS and CDR2 YYNGEE. The V gene end was trimmed by 3 bases and the J gene end by 6 bases; junction bases not matched to a gene: 5. The CDR3 loop is CASSGEGAPEAFF. CDR3 DNA: TGTGCCAGCAGCGGTGAGGGGGCTCCTGAAGCTTTCTTT. Full variable domain (outside the CDR3, taken from reference TRBV9 and TRBJ1-1): DSGVTQTPKHLITATGQRVTLRCSPRSGDLSVYWYQQSLDQGLQFLIQYYNGEERAKGNILERFSAQQFPDLHSELNLSSLELGDSALYFCASSGEGAPEAFFGQGTRLTVV.

The V and J genes are TRBV6-2 or TRBV6-3 and TRBJ2-7; no clear D. This CDR3 contains 13 residues. The germline gives CDR1 MNHEY, CDR2 SVGEGT. Deletions cut 6 bases from V and 7 bases from J, with 16 bases between. The DNA of the CDR3 is TGTGCCAGCAGCTTACCGACTCTGGGGGAGCAGTACTTC. Translating gives CASSLPTLGEQYF.

The chain has TRBV10-3 and TRBJ2-7; perhaps D is TRBD1 or TRBD2 (5 bases each). The V end lost 4 bases, the J end lost 1 base, and 17 bases lay between the germline ends. The CDR3 has 16 amino acids. Germline V lookup: CDR1 ENHRY, CDR2 SYGVKD. The CDR3 DNA sequence: TGTGCCATCAGTGGGTCCCCGGGACGGGCATCCTACGAGCAGTACTTC. It codes for CAISGSPGRASYEQYF.

The V gene is TRBV5-4, the J gene TRBJ1-2, with TRBD1 identical over 7 bases. Trimming at V came to 2 bases and at J to 8 bases, leaving 9 bases not matched to a gene. From germline, CDR1 is SGHNT and CDR2 YYREEE (reference sequence). CDR3 length equals 14 residues. The CDR3 coding sequence is TGTGCCAGCAGCTTTACAGGGGAGCTAGAGGGCTACACCTTC. Translation: CASSFTGELEGYTF.

The V call is TRBV6-5, the J call TRBJ1-2; the D gene is possibly TRBD1 (5 bases). Trimming took off 6 bases at V and 5 bases at J, with 10 bases between the two ends. Looked up from germline, CDR1 is MNHEY and CDR2 is SVGAGI. CDR3 length: 12 residues. In DNA, the CDR3 is TGTGCCAGCAGACGGGGGGAGTATGGCTACACCTTC. This translates into CASRRGEYGYTF.

This clonotype came up a few times. J is TRBJ1-6 and V is TRBV4-1, with a possible D match to TRBD1 (6 bases). The germline gives CDR1 MGHRA, CDR2 YSYEKL. With 0 bases removed from V and 8 bases from J, the gap between germline ends came to 11 bases. The CDR3 contains 15 residues. The CDR3 DNA is TGCGCCAGCAGCCAAGAGGAGGGGGTAGATTCACCCCTCCACTTT. This gives the protein CASSQEEGVDSPLHF.

The chain recombines TRBV12-3 or TRBV12-4 with TRBJ2-7, with a possible D match to TRBD1 (6 bases). Between the trimmed V and J ends, which lost 6 bases and 3 bases, there was a span of 12 bases. The CDR3 covers 13 residues. Written as DNA, the CDR3 is TGTGCCAGCAGCCGGGACACCTTCTACGAGCAGTACTTC. This translates into CASSRDTFYEQYF.

This sequence joins TRBV15 and TRBJ2-7; D is perhaps TRBD1 (6 bases). Germline V gene sequence: CDR1 LNHNV, CDR2 YYDKDF (reference sequence). The CDR3 contains 15 residues. Trimming took 6 bases from V and 2 from J, leaving 17 bases between them. CDR3 sequence: CATRATGLRPYEQYF. DNA for the CDR3: TGTGCCACCAGAGCGACAGGTCTCAGACCCTACGAGCAGTACTTC.

This clonotype has a handful of counts. The chain links TRBV3-1 to TRBJ1-2; TRBD1 is a possible D gene (6 bases). Per germline, CDR1 LGHDT and CDR2 YNNKEL (reference sequence). V lost 0 bases and J 10 bases, leaving 15 bases between the germline ends. The CDR3 runs to 14 residues. CDR3 region: CASSQDLQDSFYTF. DNA for the CDR3: TGTGCCAGCAGCCAAGATCTCCAGGACAGTTTCTACACCTTC. The variable domain in full, completed from reference TRBV3-1 and TRBJ1-2, reads DTAVSQTPKYLVTQMGNDKSIKCEQNLGHDTMYWYKQDSKKFLKIMFSYNNKELIINETVPNRFSPKSPDKAHLNLHINSLELGDSAVYFCASSQDLQDSFYTFGSGTRLTVV.

V is TRBV5-5 and J is TRBJ2-6, with a possible D match to TRBD1 (6 bases). Germline CDR1 SGHKS, CDR2 YYEKEE (reference sequence). V was shortened by 3 bases and J by 2 bases, with 9 bases between the two germline ends. This CDR3 is built from 15 residues. CDR3 coding DNA: TGTGCCAGCAGCTACAGGGATCCTGGGGCCAACGTCCTGACTTTC. This sequence encodes CASSYRDPGANVLTF.

This clonotype was observed a handful of times. The V and J genes are TRBV6-5 and TRBJ2-2; either TRBD1 or TRBD2 may supply D (5 bases each). This CDR3 spans 17 amino acids. V lost 0 bases and J 1 base, leaving 12 bases between the germline ends. Germline CDR1 MNHEY, CDR2 SVGAGI. This chain's CDR3 is CASSYSAGTGNTGELFF. The CDR3 DNA reads as TGTGCCAGCAGTTACTCAGCCGGGACGGGGAACACCGGGGAGCTGTTTTTT.

This chain connects TRBV7-9 to TRBJ2-7; TRBD1 aligns across 10 bases. In germline, CDR1 is SEHNR, CDR2 FQNEAQ (reference sequence). The CDR3 extends over 16 amino acids. V lost 5 bases to trimming and J lost 6 bases; unmatched junction nucleotides: 13. DNA for the CDR3: TGTGCCAGCAGCCATCAACCGGGACAGGGGTTTCCCGAGCAGTACTTC. Protein sequence: CASSHQPGQGFPEQYF.

At least ten counts were recorded for this clonotype. The V gene is TRBV4-1, the J gene TRBJ2-3; D is possibly TRBD2 (6 bases). The V gene lost 0 bases and the J gene lost 1 base, with 11 bases spanning the gap. The CDR3 is 16 residues long. Germline CDR1 MGHRA, CDR2 YSYEKL. Here the CDR3 DNA reads TGCGCCAGCAGCCAAGACGCAGCGGGCGGCACAGATACGCAGTATTTT. The encoded protein is CASSQDAAGGTDTQYF.